This TCR beta chain was recovered during a study of cytomegalovirus exposure and HLA in healthy donors. Vbeta (60) and Jbeta (13) primers were used in the PCR. Measured with immunoSEQ multiplex PCR; TCRdb has only the in-frame clones, and not every one. The sample yields around 150,000 clones, more than 70% seen once. CDR1 is MNHNS, CDR2 SASEGT, per germline. The CDR3 spans 15 residues. V shed 6 bases, J shed 7 bases, and the junction held 3 bases outside the gene matches. The sample taken for sequencing was PBMCs. The TCR originated in a man aged 60-69 years in good health and CMV-seronegative. This rearrangement joins TRBV6-1 to TRBJ2-2; 15 bases match TRBD2. The CDR3 DNA sequence: TGTGCCAGCAGGGGGACTAGCGGGGGGATCGGGGAGCTGTTTTTT. This sequence encodes CASRGTSGGIGELFF.